These 31 T cell receptor beta chains were all obtained from the same sample, sequenced in a study of beta chain features in type 1 diabetes. cDNA synthesis used the whole RNA isolate, giving expressed TCRB sequences. Measured with immunoSEQ multiplex PCR; TCRdb has only the in-frame clones, and not every one. This sample carries roughly 610,000 clones, around 15% of them seen once, and the ten largest clones take about 0.086%. The specimen sequenced was naive CD4+ T cells from blood. The source of these receptors is a man aged 18 to 30 in good health.

This clone was observed a few times. The V and J genes are TRBV5-6 and TRBJ2-5; 7 bases line up with TRBD1. Germline V CDR1 and CDR2: SGHDT, YYEEEE. The CDR3 runs 15 residues. After removal of 3 bases from V and 2 bases from J, the junction contained 7 bases not matched to a gene. Here the CDR3 DNA reads TGTGCCAGCAGCTCTCGGGCAGGGGGACAAGAGACCCAGTACTTC. Translation gives CASSSRAGGQETQYF.

This chain uses TRBV30 with TRBJ2-3; D possibly corresponds to TRBD2 (5 bases). CDR1 is GTSNPN, CDR2 SVGIG, per germline (reference sequence). The germline V and J ends were trimmed by 8 bases and 2 bases, with 17 bases remaining between them. There are 14 residues in the CDR3. CDR3 region: CARGLAGFTDTQYF. CDR3 in DNA: TGTGCCCGAGGGTTGGCGGGTTTCACAGATACGCAGTATTTT.

Points on this clone: Other DNA sequences within the sample encode an identical CDR3. V gene TRBV5-1 combines with J gene TRBJ2-7; no reliable D call. The CDR3 has 14 residues. The ends were cut back, 0 bases at V and 1 base at J, with 8 bases in the middle. From germline, CDR1 is SGHRS and CDR2 YFSETQ. This CDR3 is CASSLVGPSYEQYF. CDR3 DNA: TGCGCCAGCAGCTTGGTAGGGCCTTCCTACGAGCAGTACTTC.

This clone was seen a few times. Other DNA sequences of this sample code for an identical CDR3. The chain carries TRBV18 and TRBJ2-7, with no clear D. The CDR3 is made up of 12 amino acids. Germline V gene lookup returns CDR1 KGHSH and CDR2 LQKENI. V dropped 2 bases and J dropped 2 bases, with 4 bases sitting between them. CDR3 loop: CASSPAPYEQYF. In DNA, the CDR3 is TGTGCCAGCTCACCAGCCCCCTACGAGCAGTACTTC.

The chain combines TRBV7-3 with TRBJ2-4; D tentatively fits TRBD1 or TRBD2 (6 bases each). Germline assignment: CDR1 SGHTA and CDR2 FQGTGA. The CDR3 has 11 amino acids. The V end lost 4 bases, the J end lost 10 bases, and 8 bases lay between the germline ends. The CDR3 here is CASSSGAIQYF. The CDR3 bases are TGTGCCAGCAGCTCGGGGGCTATTCAGTACTTC.

This clone was seen only a few times. The chain carries TRBV10-3 and TRBJ2-2; 9 positions match TRBD1. Germline V lookup: CDR1 ENHRY, CDR2 SYGVKD. J was trimmed by 4 bases and V by 4 bases; bases with no gene match: 10. The CDR3 has 17 amino acids. CDR3 nucleotides: TGTGCCATCAGTGTTTCCGGGACAGGGAGTTCCACCGGGGAGCTGTTTTTT. This encodes CAISVSGTGSSTGELFF.

V and J are TRBV6-5 and TRBJ1-6; 9 bases fit TRBD1. The CDR3 extends over 15 amino acids. V was pared by 11 bases and J by 7 bases, with 12 bases of the junction left unmatched. CDR1 MNHEY and CDR2 SVGAGI come from the germline V gene. The CDR3 protein is CASGQGVTLNSPLHF. DNA for the CDR3: TGTGCCTCGGGACAGGGAGTTACCCTCAATTCACCCCTCCACTTT.

The rearrangement uses TRBV7-8 and TRBJ2-7, with D perhaps TRBD2 (6 bases). The CDR3 has 14 residues. Germline loops: CDR1 SGHVS, CDR2 FQNEAQ. Trimming took off 1 base at V and 7 bases at J, with 14 bases between the two ends. The CDR3 coding sequence is TGTGCCAGCAGCTTAGAGGGACTGCCCCTAGAGCAGTACTTC. Translated, it gives CASSLEGLPLEQYF. The complete variable domain, with remaining parts taken from reference TRBV7-8 and TRBJ2-7, reads GAGVSQSPRYKVAKRGQDVALRCDPISGHVSLFWYQQALGQGPEFLTYFQNEAQLDKSGLPSDRFFAERPEGSVSTLKIQRTQQEDSAVYLCASSLEGLPLEQYFGPGTRLTVT.

In this sample, this clone turned up a few times. The gene calls are TRBV25-1 and TRBJ1-1; 10 bases are a match to TRBD1. Trimming removed 4 bases from V and 4 bases from J; junction bases left unmatched: 15. Germline V gives CDR1 MGHDK, CDR2 SYGVNS. The CDR3 length is 18 residues. The DNA for the CDR3 is TGTGCCAGCAGTGGTGGGGGACAGGGGAAGGGAGTGGTCACTGAAGCTTTCTTT. Amino acids: CASSGGGQGKGVVTEAFF. The full variable domain, rest sourced from reference TRBV25-1 and TRBJ1-1, is EADIYQTPRYLVIGTGKKITLECSQTMGHDKMYWYQQDPGMELHLIHYSYGVNSTEKGDLSSESTVSRIRTEHFPLTLESARPSHTSQYLCASSGGGQGKGVVTEAFFGQGTRLTVV.

The V call is TRBV5-1, the J call TRBJ2-5; 9 bases map to TRBD1. Germline CDR1 and CDR2: SGHRS and YFSETQ. Trimming at V came to 0 bases and at J to 0 bases, leaving 3 bases not matched to a gene. The CDR3 loop spans 16 amino acids. CDR3 protein: CASSLVGQGYQETQYF. The CDR3 nucleotides are TGCGCCAGCAGCTTGGTAGGACAGGGGTACCAAGAGACCCAGTACTTC.

The chain carries TRBV9 and TRBJ2-7; tentatively, D is TRBD1 (6 bases). The V end lost 2 bases, the J end lost 3 bases, and 12 bases lay between the germline ends. Germline CDR1 and CDR2: SGDLS and YYNGEE. There are 14 residues in the CDR3. The CDR3 sequence is CASSVSVGGYEQYF. The CDR3 DNA reads as TGTGCCAGCAGCGTTTCGGTAGGGGGCTACGAGCAGTACTTC.

In this sample, this clone turned up a few times. V usage is TRBV7-3 and J usage is TRBJ2-6; D may be TRBD1 or TRBD2 (5 bases each). V lost 1 base, J lost 0 bases, and 13 bases lay in between. The germline V gene encodes CDR1 SGHTA and CDR2 FQGTGA. CDR3 length: 18 amino acids. CDR3 coding DNA: TGTGCCAGCAGCTTAAAAGTCGGGGCAGTCTCTGGGGCCAACGTCCTGACTTTC. Protein product: CASSLKVGAVSGANVLTF.

This clone was counted between two and nine times. The V and J genes are TRBV7-2 and TRBJ2-7; TRBD1 aligns across 9 bases. Germline values: CDR1 SGHTA, CDR2 FQGNSA. The length of the CDR3 is 16 residues. V shed 5 bases and J 2 bases; nucleotides not matched to a gene: 10. The CDR3 spells CASSRTAGTGTYEQYF. The CDR3 DNA reads TGTGCCAGCAGCCGAACTGCCGGGACAGGGACCTACGAGCAGTACTTC.

This clone has just a few counts. V usage is TRBV5-5 and J usage is TRBJ1-1; no clear D. The CDR3 is 11 residues long. CDR1 and CDR2 from the germline V gene are SGHKS and YYEKEE (reference sequence). Trimming removed 2 bases from V and 7 bases from J, with 6 bases in between. CDR3 in DNA: TGTGCCAGCAGCTTTTTCAGTGAAGCTTTCTTT. Its protein product is CASSFFSEAFF.

This chain uses TRBV9 with TRBJ1-6; D not certain. Germline V gene sequence: CDR1 SGDLS, CDR2 YYNGEE. The CDR3 loop spans 15 amino acids. Trimming pared 2 bases from V and 8 bases from J, leaving 14 bases between. The CDR3 region has the DNA TGTGCCAGCAGCGTTCGTCCGGAGGTACATTCACCCCTCCACTTT. Encoded protein: CASSVRPEVHSPLHF.

The V gene is TRBV4-2, the J gene TRBJ1-2; D is undetermined. V gave up 1 base and J gave up 1 base, with 13 bases separating them. The CDR3 runs 16 residues. Germline V CDR1 and CDR2: LGHNA, YNFKEQ. In DNA form, the CDR3 reads TGTGCCAGCAGCCAAGCCATCAGCTACCATAACTATGGCTACACCTTC. Translation: CASSQAISYHNYGYTF.

This clone has a handful of counts. This sequence joins TRBV7-2 and TRBJ2-3, with unresolved D. Germline V gives CDR1 SGHTA, CDR2 FQGNSA. With 0 bases removed from V and 5 bases from J, the gap between germline ends came to 9 bases. There are 14 residues in the CDR3. CDR3 coding DNA: TGTGCCAGCAGCTTAGCCGAGTCTGGAGATACGCAGTATTTT. It specifies CASSLAESGDTQYF.

This clone occurred many times. The CDR3 DNA reads as TGTGCCATCAGTGAGGTAGCGGAGCAGTTCTTC. Translation gives CAISEVAEQFF. The chain links TRBV10-3 to TRBJ2-1; weak D call: TRBD2 (5 bases). The V end was cut by 2 bases, the J end by 10 bases, with 6 bases between. Germline V gene lookup returns CDR1 ENHRY and CDR2 SYGVKD. The CDR3 is made up of 11 amino acids.

This clone was seen only a few times. This chain links TRBV2 with TRBJ2-3; no definite D call. V was cut by 8 bases and J by 0 bases, with 9 bases left in between. The germline CDR1 and CDR2 sequences are SNHLY and FYNNEI. The CDR3 is 13 amino acids. The chain's CDR3 is CASSMGSTDTQYF. The CDR3 DNA sequence: TGTGCCAGCTCTATGGGTAGCACAGATACGCAGTATTTT.

This clone was seen more than once but under ten times. The rearrangement joins TRBV29-1 to TRBJ2-7; tentative D call: TRBD1 (6 bases). Germline values: CDR1 SQVTM, CDR2 ANQGSEA. This CDR3 region has 13 residues. V lost 7 bases and J lost 3, with 16 bases in between. CDR3: CSAVDRTNYEQYF. CDR3 DNA sequence: TGCAGCGCCGTAGACAGGACCAACTACGAGCAGTACTTC.

This clone was detected a few times. The sample contains more than one DNA sequence encoding this CDR3. The J gene is TRBJ2-5, the V gene TRBV4-2; D unresolved. V lost 1 base, J lost 3 bases, and 3 bases lay in between. Germline CDR1 is LGHNA and CDR2 is YNFKEQ. CDR3 size: 12 residues. The CDR3 bases are TGTGCCAGCAGCCAAGTGGAAGAGACCCAGTACTTC. Protein sequence: CASSQVEETQYF.

V is TRBV5-1 and J is TRBJ2-2; D uncertain. The CDR3 contains 13 residues. V was pared by 0 bases and J by 6 bases, with 6 bases between. Germline V gene sequence: CDR1 SGHRS, CDR2 YFSETQ. Here the CDR3 DNA reads TGCGCCAGCAGCTTGGGGATGGCCGGGGAGCTGTTTTTT. It encodes CASSLGMAGELFF.

This clone appeared a few times. The chain's CDR3 is CASSMTGRDTEAFF. In DNA form, the CDR3 reads TGTGCCAGCAGCATGACAGGGAGGGACACTGAAGCTTTCTTT. The J gene is TRBJ1-1, the V gene TRBV7-2; TRBD1 aligns across 7 bases. Germline CDR1 and CDR2: SGHTA and FQGNSA. V was pared by 5 bases and J by 3 bases, with 6 bases of the junction left unmatched. CDR3 length equals 14 residues.

This rearrangement joins TRBV19 to TRBJ2-1, with D hard to call. Trimming left V 7 bases short and J 5 bases short, with 15 bases between. Germline loops: CDR1 LNHDA, CDR2 SQIVND (reference sequence). The CDR3 consists of 14 residues. The CDR3 region has the DNA TGTGCCAGTAAGCGTGGAAGGTTGAACAATGAGCAGTTCTTC. Translating gives CASKRGRLNNEQFF.

This clone was seen a handful of times. The chain joins TRBV15 to TRBJ2-3, with a tentative D call TRBD2 (5 bases). CDR1 is LNHNV, CDR2 YYDKDF, per germline (reference sequence). The CDR3 has 16 amino acids. V was clipped by 3 bases and J by 0 bases, with 13 bases between them. The CDR3 DNA follows: TGTGCCACCAGCAGGGACTCAAGAACTAGCACAGATACGCAGTATTTT. The encoded protein is CATSRDSRTSTDTQYF.

This clone was observed a few times. CDR3 DNA: TGTGCCAGCAGCGAAGCGAACTATGGCTACACCTTC. This codes for CASSEANYGYTF. The V call is TRBV7-2, the J call TRBJ1-2; D remains ambiguous. The CDR3 has 12 amino acids. Germline CDR1 and CDR2: SGHTA and FQGNSA. V was clipped by 5 bases and J by 2 bases, with 6 bases between them.

V is TRBV4-2 and J is TRBJ1-4; 7 nucleotides agree with TRBD1. This CDR3 is built from 18 residues. Per germline, CDR1 LGHNA and CDR2 YNFKEQ. V shed 0 bases, J shed 8 bases, and the junction held 15 bases outside the gene matches. The DNA of the CDR3 is TGTGCCAGCAGCCAAGAGATCGGGGGGCAGGGGGTAAGAGAAAAACTGTTTTTT. It specifies CASSQEIGGQGVREKLFF.

The chain links TRBV19 to TRBJ2-1; D possibly corresponds to TRBD1 (6 bases). The CDR3 is 14 amino acids. V lost 1 base and J lost 9, with 13 bases in between. CDR1 is LNHDA and CDR2 is SQIVND in the germline V gene (reference sequence). CDR3 nucleotides: TGTGCCAGTAGTATAGCCCTCACAGGGCGTGAGCAGTTCTTC. Translation gives CASSIALTGREQFF.

This chain joins TRBV6-5 and TRBJ1-1; no reliable D call. V was shortened by 4 bases and J by 0 bases, with 9 bases between the two germline ends. The CDR3 has 14 residues. The germline V gene encodes CDR1 MNHEY and CDR2 SVGAGI. CDR3 protein: CASSSTGLNTEAFF. CDR3 sequence (DNA): TGTGCCAGCAGTTCCACGGGGTTGAACACTGAAGCTTTCTTT.

This clone showed up just a few times. The gene calls are TRBV2 and TRBJ2-3; no firm D call. The CDR3 has 12 amino acids. Trimming shortened V by 7 bases and J by 4 bases, and 9 bases separated the two germline ends. CDR1 SNHLY and CDR2 FYNNEI come from the germline V gene. Here the CDR3 reads CASKPTSDTQYF. The DNA for the CDR3 is TGTGCCAGCAAGCCTACCTCAGATACGCAGTATTTT.

The chain joins TRBV4-2 to TRBJ1-5, with TRBD1 identical over 8 bases. Germline trimming cut 4 bases from V and 6 bases from J; bases unmatched to any gene: 5. This CDR3 is built from 14 residues. CDR1 and CDR2 from the germline V gene are LGHNA and YNFKEQ. Here the CDR3 DNA reads TGTGCCAGCAGCCGTGGACAGGGTGTTCAGCCCCAGCATTTT. Protein: CASSRGQGVQPQHF.